Below, one T cell receptor (beta chain) is given with its context. The germline CDR1 and CDR2 sequences are SQVTM and ANQGSEA. Unmatched junction bases numbered 10, after V lost 8 bases and J lost 3 bases. The CDR3 runs to 14 residues. This sample stems from a study of ipilimumab plus nivolumab after autologous stem cell transplantation. Looking at the study overall: Median doses per patient: a few ipilimumab, about 8 nivolumab. The DLBCL cohort had primary refractory and relapsed disease, with 18-month progression-free survival of approximately 87% and 28%.

Only in-frame clones appear in the TCRdb table, and some are missing; sequencing was by immunoSEQ multiplex PCR. This sample has some 17,000 clones, with roughly 85% found just once. The chain employs TRBV29-1 and TRBJ2-3; 8 nucleotides match TRBD2. This sequence was found in a male donor with diffuse large B-cell lymphoma. Sequencing was performed on PBMCs, taken in a trial of ipilimumab plus nivolumab as post-transplant consolidation. CDR3 residues: CSLRRGAGTDTQYF. CDR3 nucleotide sequence: TGCAGCTTAAGGCGGGGGGCGGGGACAGATACGCAGTATTTT.